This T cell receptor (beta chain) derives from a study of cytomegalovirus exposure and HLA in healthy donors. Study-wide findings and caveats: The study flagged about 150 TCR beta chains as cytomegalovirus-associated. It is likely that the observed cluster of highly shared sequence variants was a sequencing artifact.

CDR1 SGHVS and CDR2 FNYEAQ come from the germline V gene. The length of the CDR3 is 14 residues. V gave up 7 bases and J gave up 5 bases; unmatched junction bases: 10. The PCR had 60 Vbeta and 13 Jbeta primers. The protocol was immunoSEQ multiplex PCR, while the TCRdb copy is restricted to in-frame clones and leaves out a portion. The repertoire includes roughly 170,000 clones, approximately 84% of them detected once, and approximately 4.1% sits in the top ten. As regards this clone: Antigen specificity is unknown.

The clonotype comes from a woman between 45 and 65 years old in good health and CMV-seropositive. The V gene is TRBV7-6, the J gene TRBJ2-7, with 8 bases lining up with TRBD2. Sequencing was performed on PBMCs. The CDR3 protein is CASTTGGILHEQYF. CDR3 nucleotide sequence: TGTGCCAGCACAACGGGGGGGATCCTCCACGAGCAGTACTTC.